This entry features one T cell receptor (beta chain) sequence. Its specificity is not known. Within the sample, other DNA sequences also encode this same CDR3. From germline, CDR1 is SGHVS and CDR2 FNYEAQ. The CDR3 totals 13 residues. With V trimmed by 4 bases and J by 6 bases, 3 bases remained unmatched. This entry belongs to a study of cytomegalovirus exposure and HLA in healthy donors. Study results and limitations: In an earlier analysis, in around 590 donors, most V segments appeared productive either ~87% or ~30% of the time. HLA alleles showed associations with approximately 15,000 TCR beta sequences in a later analysis, at a 0.05 false discovery rate. In vitro data verified three CMV-associated chains as specific for CMV antigens.

The primer mix had 60 Vbeta and 13 Jbeta primers. Sequencing was performed with immunoSEQ multiplex PCR; in TCRdb, only in-frame clones are kept and a portion is missing. The sample comprises approximately 220,000 clones, approximately 83% of which are singletons, and roughly 0.66% rests with the top ten. The chain has TRBV7-6 and TRBJ1-2; 9 positions agree with TRBD1. The TCR comes from a boy aged 2 to 10 in good health and CMV-seronegative. The sequencing input was PBMCs. The CDR3 coding sequence is TGTGCCAGCAGCTCCGGACAGGGGAATGGCTACACCTTC. As protein: CASSSGQGNGYTF.